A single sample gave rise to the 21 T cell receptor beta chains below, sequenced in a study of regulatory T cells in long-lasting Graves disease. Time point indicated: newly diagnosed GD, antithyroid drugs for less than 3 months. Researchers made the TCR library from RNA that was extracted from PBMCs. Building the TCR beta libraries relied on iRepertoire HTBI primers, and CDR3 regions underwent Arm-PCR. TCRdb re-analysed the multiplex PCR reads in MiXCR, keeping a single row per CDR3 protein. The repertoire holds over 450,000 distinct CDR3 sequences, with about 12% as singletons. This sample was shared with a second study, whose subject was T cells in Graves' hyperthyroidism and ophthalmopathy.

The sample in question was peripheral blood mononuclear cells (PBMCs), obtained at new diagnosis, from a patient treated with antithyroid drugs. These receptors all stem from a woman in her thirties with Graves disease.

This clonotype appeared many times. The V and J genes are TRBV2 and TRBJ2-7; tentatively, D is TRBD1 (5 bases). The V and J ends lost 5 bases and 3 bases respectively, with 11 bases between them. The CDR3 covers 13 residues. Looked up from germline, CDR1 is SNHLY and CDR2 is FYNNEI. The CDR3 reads CASSPDTYYEQYF. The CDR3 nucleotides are TGTGCCAGCAGTCCGGACACCTACTACGAGCAGTACTTC.

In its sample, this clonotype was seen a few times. The DNA for the CDR3 is TGTGCCAGCAGGCGTAGGGGGAGCGGGAGGATCGGCAATGAGCAGTTCTTC. It specifies CASRRRGSGRIGNEQFF. This chain connects TRBV6-4 to TRBJ2-1; 9 bases agree with TRBD2. From germline, CDR1 is MRHNA and CDR2 SNTAGT. The CDR3 runs to 17 residues. The J segment lost 6 bases and the V segment lost 6 bases, leaving 15 bases of the junction unmatched.

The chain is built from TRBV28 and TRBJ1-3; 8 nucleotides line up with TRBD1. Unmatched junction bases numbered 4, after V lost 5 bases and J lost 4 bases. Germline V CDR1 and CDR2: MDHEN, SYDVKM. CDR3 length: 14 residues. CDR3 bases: TGTGCCAGCAGTGCAGGGGGCCAAGGAAACACCATATATTTT. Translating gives CASSAGGQGNTIYF.

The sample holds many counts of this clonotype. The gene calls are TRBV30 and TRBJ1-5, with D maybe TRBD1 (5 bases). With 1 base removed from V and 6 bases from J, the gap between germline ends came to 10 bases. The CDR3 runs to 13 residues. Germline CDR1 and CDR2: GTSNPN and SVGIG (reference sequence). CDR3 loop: CAWSGTGGQPQHF. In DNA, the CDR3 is TGTGCCTGGAGTGGTACAGGAGGTCAGCCCCAGCATTTT.

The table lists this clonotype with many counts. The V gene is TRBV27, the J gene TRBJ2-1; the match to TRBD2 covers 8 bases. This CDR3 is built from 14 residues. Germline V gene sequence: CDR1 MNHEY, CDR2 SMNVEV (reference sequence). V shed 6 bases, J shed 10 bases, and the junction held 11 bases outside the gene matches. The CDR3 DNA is TGTGCCAGCAGAAGGCCGGGACTAGTCGTGGAGCAGTTCTTC. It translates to CASRRPGLVVEQFF.

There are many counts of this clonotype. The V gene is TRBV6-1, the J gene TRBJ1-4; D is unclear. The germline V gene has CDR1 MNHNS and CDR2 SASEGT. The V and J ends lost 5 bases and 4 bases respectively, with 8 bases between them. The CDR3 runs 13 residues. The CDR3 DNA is TGTGCCAGCAGTAAGGACCATAATGAAAAACTGTTTTTT. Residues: CASSKDHNEKLFF.

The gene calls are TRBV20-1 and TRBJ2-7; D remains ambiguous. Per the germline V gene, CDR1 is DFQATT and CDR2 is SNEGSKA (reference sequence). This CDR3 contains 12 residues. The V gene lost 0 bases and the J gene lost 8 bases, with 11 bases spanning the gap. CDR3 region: CSARDLWSKQYF. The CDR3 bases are TGCAGTGCTAGAGACTTGTGGAGCAAGCAGTACTTC.

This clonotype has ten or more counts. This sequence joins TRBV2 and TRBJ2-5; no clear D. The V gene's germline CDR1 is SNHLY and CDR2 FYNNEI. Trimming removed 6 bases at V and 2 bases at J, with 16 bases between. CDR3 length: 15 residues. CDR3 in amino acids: CASREMTEGQETQYF. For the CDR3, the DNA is TGTGCCAGCAGGGAAATGACTGAAGGGCAAGAGACCCAGTACTTC.

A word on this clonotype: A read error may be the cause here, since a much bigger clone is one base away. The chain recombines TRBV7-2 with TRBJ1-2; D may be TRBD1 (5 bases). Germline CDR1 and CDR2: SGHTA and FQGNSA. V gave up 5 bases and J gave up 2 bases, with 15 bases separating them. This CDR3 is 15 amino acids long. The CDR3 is CASSLNQGSNYGYTF. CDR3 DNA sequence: TGTGCCAGCAGCCTAAACCAGGGATCAAACTATGGCTACACCTTC.

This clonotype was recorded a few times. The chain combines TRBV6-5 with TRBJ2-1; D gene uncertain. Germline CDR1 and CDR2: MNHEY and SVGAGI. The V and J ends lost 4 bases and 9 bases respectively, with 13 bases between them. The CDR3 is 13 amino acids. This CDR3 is CASSLGLVGEQFF. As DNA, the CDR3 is TGTGCCAGCAGTTTAGGGCTAGTGGGTGAGCAGTTCTTC.

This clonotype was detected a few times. The CDR3 reads CASSPGPEEETQYF. CDR3 coding DNA: TGTGCCAGCAGCCCGGGACCGGAGGAAGAGACCCAGTACTTC. This chain uses TRBV7-3 with TRBJ2-5; TRBD1 or TRBD2 may be the D gene (5 bases each). This CDR3 is 14 amino acids long. Germline loops: CDR1 SGHTA, CDR2 FQGTGA. The V end was cut by 5 bases, the J end by 3 bases, with 13 bases between. The whole variable domain, filled in from reference TRBV7-3 and TRBJ2-5, reads GAGVSQTPSNKVTEKGKYVELRCDPISGHTALYWYRQSLGQGPEFLIYFQGTGAADDSGLPNDRFFAVRPEGSVSTLKIQRTERGDSAVYLCASSPGPEEETQYFGPGTRLLVL.

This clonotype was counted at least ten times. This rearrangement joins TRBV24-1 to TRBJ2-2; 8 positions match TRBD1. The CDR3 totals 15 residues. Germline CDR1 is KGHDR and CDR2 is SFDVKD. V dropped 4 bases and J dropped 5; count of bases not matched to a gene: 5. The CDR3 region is CATSDSGGVTGELFF. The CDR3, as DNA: TGTGCCACCAGTGACTCAGGGGGCGTAACCGGGGAGCTGTTTTTT.

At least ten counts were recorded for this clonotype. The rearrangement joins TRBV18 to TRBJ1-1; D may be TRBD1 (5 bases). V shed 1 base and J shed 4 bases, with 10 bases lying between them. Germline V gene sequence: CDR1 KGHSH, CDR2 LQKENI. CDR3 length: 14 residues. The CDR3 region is CASSPQTARTEAFF. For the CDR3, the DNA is TGTGCCAGCTCACCACAGACAGCGCGCACTGAAGCTTTCTTT.

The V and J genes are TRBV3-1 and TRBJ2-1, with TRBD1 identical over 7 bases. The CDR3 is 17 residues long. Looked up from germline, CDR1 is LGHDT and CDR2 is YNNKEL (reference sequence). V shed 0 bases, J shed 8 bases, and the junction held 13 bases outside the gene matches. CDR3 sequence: CASSQDNRRTGHDEQFF. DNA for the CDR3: TGTGCCAGCAGCCAAGATAATCGGAGGACAGGACATGATGAGCAGTTCTTC.

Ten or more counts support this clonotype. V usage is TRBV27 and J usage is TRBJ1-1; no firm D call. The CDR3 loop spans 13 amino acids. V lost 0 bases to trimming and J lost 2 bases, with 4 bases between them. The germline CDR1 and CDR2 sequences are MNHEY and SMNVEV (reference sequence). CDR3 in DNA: TGTGCCAGCAGTTTATCTATTAACACTGAAGCTTTCTTT. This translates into CASSLSINTEAFF.

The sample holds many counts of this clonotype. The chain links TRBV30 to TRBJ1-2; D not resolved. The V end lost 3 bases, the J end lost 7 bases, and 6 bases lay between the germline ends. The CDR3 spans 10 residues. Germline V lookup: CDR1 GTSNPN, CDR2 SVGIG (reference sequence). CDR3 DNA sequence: TGTGCCTGGAGAATGATTGGCTACACCTTC. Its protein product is CAWRMIGYTF.

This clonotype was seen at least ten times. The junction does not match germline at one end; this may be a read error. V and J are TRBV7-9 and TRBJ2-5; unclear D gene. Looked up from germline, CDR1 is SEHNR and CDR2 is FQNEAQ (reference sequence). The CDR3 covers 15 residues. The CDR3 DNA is TGTGCCAGCAGCTTATGGGATCAGACCCAAGCGACCCAGTACTTC. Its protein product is CASSLWDQTQATQYF.

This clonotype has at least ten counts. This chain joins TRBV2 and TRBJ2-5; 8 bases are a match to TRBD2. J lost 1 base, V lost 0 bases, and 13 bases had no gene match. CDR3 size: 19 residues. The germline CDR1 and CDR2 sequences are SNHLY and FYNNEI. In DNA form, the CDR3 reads TGTGCCAGCAGTGAAGCTTCCGTAGGTAGCGGGACTTTCCAAGAGACCCAGTACTTC. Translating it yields CASSEASVGSGTFQETQYF.

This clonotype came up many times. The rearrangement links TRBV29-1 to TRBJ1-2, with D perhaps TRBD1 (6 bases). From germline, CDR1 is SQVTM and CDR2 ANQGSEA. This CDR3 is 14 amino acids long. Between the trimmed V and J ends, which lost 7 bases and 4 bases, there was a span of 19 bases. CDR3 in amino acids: CSAGRGGYGYGYTF. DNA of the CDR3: TGCAGCGCGGGTCGAGGGGGATATGGCTATGGCTACACCTTC.

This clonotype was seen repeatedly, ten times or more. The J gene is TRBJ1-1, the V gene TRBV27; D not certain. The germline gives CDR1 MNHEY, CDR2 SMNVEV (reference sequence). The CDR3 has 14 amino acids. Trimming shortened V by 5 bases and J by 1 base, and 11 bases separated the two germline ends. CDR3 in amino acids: CASSRNAGNTEAFF. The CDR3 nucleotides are TGTGCCAGCAGTAGAAACGCGGGGAACACTGAAGCTTTCTTT.

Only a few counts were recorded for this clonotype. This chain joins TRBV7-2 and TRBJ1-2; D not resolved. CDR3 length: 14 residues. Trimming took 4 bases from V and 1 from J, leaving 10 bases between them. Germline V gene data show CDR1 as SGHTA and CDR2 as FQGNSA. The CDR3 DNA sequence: TGTGCCAGCAGCTCAGGTGCAAATAACTATGGCTACACCTTC. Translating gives CASSSGANNYGYTF.